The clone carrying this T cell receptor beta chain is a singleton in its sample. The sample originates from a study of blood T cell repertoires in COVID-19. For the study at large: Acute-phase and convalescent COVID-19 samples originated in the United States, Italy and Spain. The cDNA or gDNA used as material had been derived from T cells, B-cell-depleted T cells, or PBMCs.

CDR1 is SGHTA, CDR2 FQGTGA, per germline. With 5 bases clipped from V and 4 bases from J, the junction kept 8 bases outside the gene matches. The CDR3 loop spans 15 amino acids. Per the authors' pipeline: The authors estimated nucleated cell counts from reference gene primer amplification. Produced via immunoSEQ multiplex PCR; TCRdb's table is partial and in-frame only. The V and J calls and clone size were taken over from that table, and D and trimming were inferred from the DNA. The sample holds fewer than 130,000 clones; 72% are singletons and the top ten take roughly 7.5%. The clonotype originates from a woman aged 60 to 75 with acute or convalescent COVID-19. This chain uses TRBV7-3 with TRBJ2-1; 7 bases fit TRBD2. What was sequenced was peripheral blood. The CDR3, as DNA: TGTGCCAGCAGCCCGTCGCTAGCGGTATACAATGAGCAGTTCTTC. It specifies CASSPSLAVYNEQFF.